Below, 22 T cell receptor beta chains from the same sample are listed, as sequenced in a study of response to subunit inactivated influenza vaccine. TCRdb redid the calling of the RT-PCR reads with MiXCR, one entry per CDR3 protein. The table records 630,000 or so distinct CDR3 sequences, less than 20% of them present only once. This material consisted of PBMCs from blood, taken about 13 days after vaccination. These receptors were obtained from a man aged 45-60 years who received an inactivated influenza vaccine.

This clonotype has only a few counts. The genes are TRBV20-1 and TRBJ1-5; possibly TRBD1 for D (5 bases). Germline CDR1 is DFQATT and CDR2 is SNEGSKA (reference sequence). The V end was cut by 5 bases, the J end by 1 base, with 18 bases between. This CDR3 has 16 amino acids. CDR3 bases: TGCAGTGCTCCCTACCGGGGGAAACTAAGCAATCAGCCCCAGCATTTT. Residues: CSAPYRGKLSNQPQHF.

This clonotype has just a few counts. The chain employs TRBV7-8 and TRBJ2-5, with 11 positions matching TRBD2. The CDR3 is 17 residues long. V was clipped by 0 bases and J by 3 bases; unmatched bases: 6. The germline V gene has CDR1 SGHVS and CDR2 FQNEAQ. The CDR3 sequence: CASSLARLAGGKETQYF. The CDR3 nucleotides are TGTGCCAGCAGCTTAGCGCGCCTAGCGGGGGGTAAAGAGACCCAGTACTTC.

The chain couples TRBV11-1 to TRBJ2-2; the D gene is possibly TRBD2 (5 bases). V lost 5 bases and J 7 bases, leaving 11 bases between the germline ends. Per the germline V gene, CDR1 is SGHAT and CDR2 is FQDESV (reference sequence). CDR3 length equals 13 residues. As DNA, the CDR3 is TGTGCCAGCAGCCCCGTGCGGGTCGGGGAGCTGTTTTTT. Amino acid sequence: CASSPVRVGELFF.

This clonotype was counted a few times. The chain links TRBV29-1 to TRBJ1-1; D gene ambiguous. Germline V CDR1 and CDR2: SQVTM, ANQGSEA. CDR3 size: 12 residues. Trimming took off 5 bases at V and 5 bases at J, with 12 bases between the two ends. The CDR3 bases are TGCAGCGTTTTTTATAGGGAGACTGAAGCTTTCTTT. It translates to CSVFYRETEAFF.

The table lists this clonotype with a few counts. The gene calls are TRBV7-6 and TRBJ2-3, with 7 nucleotides matching TRBD2. Germline CDR1 SGHVS, CDR2 FNYEAQ. CDR3 length: 17 amino acids. Trimming cost V 3 bases and J 0 bases; bases outside gene matches: 9. In nucleotides, the CDR3 is TGTGCCAGCAGCTTGCTTTTGATTAGCGGGAGCACAGATACGCAGTATTTT. Its translation is CASSLLLISGSTDTQYF. The full variable domain, its missing parts supplied by reference TRBV7-6 and TRBJ2-3, is GAGVSQSPRYKVTKRGQDVALRCDPISGHVSLYWYRQALGQGPEFLTYFNYEAQQDKSGLPNDRFSAERPEGSISTLTIQRTEQRDSAMYRCASSLLLISGSTDTQYFGPGTRLTVL.

The chain couples TRBV4-1 to TRBJ2-7, with D maybe TRBD2 (6 bases). This CDR3 contains 13 residues. Germline lookup yields CDR1 MGHRA and CDR2 YSYEKL. Trimming shortened V by 6 bases and J by 7 bases, and 16 bases separated the two germline ends. DNA for the CDR3: TGCGCCAGCAGTCCAACTAGCCGGAGAGAGCAGTACTTC. It specifies CASSPTSRREQYF.

This clonotype has at least ten counts. The chain combines TRBV5-1 with TRBJ2-3, with 7 nucleotides matching TRBD2. Germline CDR1 is SGHRS and CDR2 is YFSETQ. V lost 2 bases and J lost 3; bases outside the gene matches: 3. This CDR3 region has 14 residues. In DNA, the CDR3 is TGCGCCAGCAGCTTTGCTAGCGGAACAGATACGCAGTATTTT. It is translated as CASSFASGTDTQYF.

This clonotype occurred a few times. The gene calls are TRBV20-1 and TRBJ2-2; D gene unclear. The V gene lost 5 bases and the J gene lost 3 bases, with 7 bases spanning the gap. Germline V lookup: CDR1 DFQATT, CDR2 SNEGSKA (reference sequence). CDR3 length equals 12 residues. This chain's CDR3 is CSADGDTGELFF. DNA of the CDR3: TGCAGTGCTGATGGCGACACCGGGGAGCTGTTTTTT.

This clonotype has just a few counts. The chain uses TRBV27 and TRBJ2-1; tentative D call: TRBD2 (6 bases). The CDR3 contains 14 residues. V dropped 3 bases and J dropped 7 bases, with 13 bases sitting between them. The germline CDR1 and CDR2 sequences are MNHEY and SMNVEV (reference sequence). The DNA for the CDR3 is TGTGCCAGCAGTTTGGGGCGGGAAATGAATGAGCAGTTCTTC. This codes for CASSLGREMNEQFF.

The chain recombines TRBV9 with TRBJ1-5; D unresolved. CDR3 length: 15 residues. The germline V gene encodes CDR1 SGDLS and CDR2 YYNGEE. V was cut by 2 bases and J by 0 bases, with 9 bases left in between. The CDR3 sequence: CASSVGQNSNQPQHF. The CDR3 region has the DNA TGTGCCAGCAGCGTCGGGCAGAATAGCAATCAGCCCCAGCATTTT.

This clonotype was detected a few times. V is TRBV10-3 and J is TRBJ1-3; the match to TRBD1 covers 8 bases. Germline CDR1 and CDR2: ENHRY and SYGVKD. The CDR3 consists of 15 residues. Trimming took 6 bases from V and 0 from J; bases not matched to a gene: 4. In DNA, the CDR3 is TGTGCCATCAGAGGACAGGGAACCTCTGGAAACACCATATATTTT. This translates into CAIRGQGTSGNTIYF.

This clonotype has ten or more counts. The chain joins TRBV20-1 to TRBJ1-6; D remains unclear. Trimming cost V 0 bases and J 10 bases, with 10 bases left between them. Germline V gene data show CDR1 as DFQATT and CDR2 as SNEGSKA (reference sequence). The CDR3 length is 13 residues. CDR3 nucleotides: TGCAGTGCTAGAGAGGTGGGGAACTCACCCCTCCACTTT. Its translation is CSAREVGNSPLHF.

The chain combines TRBV4-2 with TRBJ2-5; D uncertain. V lost 2 bases, J lost 0 bases, and 7 bases lay in between. CDR1 is LGHNA and CDR2 is YNFKEQ in the germline V gene. This CDR3 has 14 residues. The CDR3 reads CASSQLTYQETQYF. Written as DNA, the CDR3 is TGTGCCAGCAGCCAACTGACATACCAAGAGACCCAGTACTTC.

The J gene is TRBJ2-7, the V gene TRBV7-9, with D possibly matching TRBD1 (5 bases). The CDR3 has 11 amino acids. V was clipped by 1 base and J by 9 bases, with 7 bases between them. CDR1 is SEHNR and CDR2 is FQNEAQ in the germline V gene (reference sequence). In DNA, the CDR3 is TGTGCCAGCAGCTTAGGAAGGGGGCAGTACTTC. Translated: CASSLGRGQYF.

This clonotype was seen more than once but under ten times. J is TRBJ1-2 and V is TRBV12-3 or TRBV12-4, with 9 bases lining up with TRBD1. The junction had 14 bases not matched to a gene; V was cut back by 7 bases and J by 14 bases. The length of the CDR3 is 13 residues. CDR3 amino acids: CASTLGDRVSHTF. DNA of the CDR3: TGTGCCAGCACCTTAGGGGACAGGGTGTCGCATACCTTC.

A few counts support this clonotype. The genes are TRBV11-2 and TRBJ2-4; D call uncertain. In germline, CDR1 is SGHAT, CDR2 FQNNGV. The CDR3 loop spans 18 amino acids. Deletions cut 6 bases from V and 0 bases from J, with 21 bases between. CDR3 loop: CASSRNGPDLIAKNIQYF. CDR3 DNA: TGTGCCAGCAGTCGGAATGGGCCAGACCTTATAGCCAAAAACATTCAGTACTTC. The complete variable domain, with remaining parts taken from reference TRBV11-2 and TRBJ2-4, reads EAGVAQSPRYKIIEKRQSVAFWCNPISGHATLYWYQQILGQGPKLLIQFQNNGVVDDSQLPKDRFSAERLKGVDSTLKIQPAKLEDSAVYLCASSRNGPDLIAKNIQYFGAGTRLSVL.

This clonotype was counted only a few times. This chain links TRBV9 with TRBJ1-6; possible D gene TRBD1, 6 bases. Trimming took 3 bases from V and 4 from J, leaving 8 bases between them. The CDR3 is 14 residues long. CDR1 and CDR2 from the germline V gene are SGDLS and YYNGEE. The chain's CDR3 is CASSEDSYNSPLHF. Here the CDR3 DNA reads TGTGCCAGCAGCGAGGACAGTTATAATTCACCCCTCCACTTT.

The CDR3 is CASSLWGSETQYF. Written as DNA, the CDR3 is TGTGCCAGCAGCTTGTGGGGATCCGAGACCCAGTACTTC. The chain employs TRBV5-6 and TRBJ2-5; D call uncertain. The CDR3 spans 13 residues. Trimming shortened V by 1 base and J by 5 bases, and 9 bases separated the two germline ends. Germline values: CDR1 SGHDT, CDR2 YYEEEE.

In its sample, this clonotype was seen a few times. The chain carries TRBV5-1 and TRBJ1-1, with 8 bases that match TRBD1. CDR1 is SGHRS, CDR2 YFSETQ, per germline. After removal of 4 bases from V and 4 bases from J, the junction contained 6 bases not matched to a gene. The CDR3 has 14 residues. The CDR3 spells CASSQDREGTEAFF. Written as DNA, the CDR3 is TGCGCCAGCAGCCAGGACAGGGAAGGCACTGAAGCTTTCTTT.

A few counts support this clonotype. The chain employs TRBV4-1 and TRBJ2-2, with 8 bases lining up with TRBD1. Germline CDR1 and CDR2: MGHRA and YSYEKL. Trimming removed 1 base from V and 4 bases from J; junction bases left unmatched: 5. This CDR3 has 16 amino acids. CDR3: CASSQAQGAGTGELFF. The DNA for the CDR3 is TGCGCCAGCAGCCAAGCTCAGGGGGCTGGCACCGGGGAGCTGTTTTTT.

This clonotype occurred a few times. This chain connects TRBV20-1 to TRBJ1-1; possibly TRBD1 for D (5 bases). The V end lost 6 bases, the J end lost 5 bases, and 19 bases lay between the germline ends. The CDR3 runs to 14 residues. CDR1 is DFQATT, CDR2 SNEGSKA, per germline (reference sequence). DNA of the CDR3: TGCAGTGCCCTCGACGGGCTAGGGGCGACTGAAGCTTTCTTT. Translated: CSALDGLGATEAFF.

As for this clonotype: A junction end diverges from the germline sequence, so it may reflect a read error. This rearrangement joins TRBV13 to TRBJ2-1, with 11 bases fitting TRBD2. This CDR3 region has 15 residues. Germline V gene data show CDR1 as PRHDT and CDR2 as FYEKMQ (reference sequence). CDR3 DNA sequence: TGTGCCAGCAGCTTACTCGGGACTAGCGGAAATGAGCAGTCCTTC. Translated, it gives CASSLLGTSGNEQSF.